This record looks at one T cell receptor beta chain sequence and its context. The table came from immunoSEQ multiplex PCR; TCRdb's copy has only in-frame clones and leaves some out. The data show 120,000 or so clones, about nine tenths seen once. The sample is drawn from a study of T cell responses to AZD1222 COVID-19 vaccine. Trimming at V came to 5 bases and at J to 6 bases, leaving 15 bases not matched to a gene. The CDR3 extends over 18 amino acids. Germline CDR1 reads WSHSY; CDR2 reads SAAADI. The TCR comes from an adult in good health. This rearrangement joins TRBV10-2 to TRBJ2-2, with 10 positions matching TRBD2. This sample comprised peripheral blood, obtained on day 0 of AZD1222 vaccination. The CDR3 is CASSLRLAGGTSPGELFF. For the CDR3, the DNA is TGCGCCAGCAGTCTCCGGTTAGCGGGGGGAACCTCACCCGGGGAGCTGTTTTTT.